One and the same sample provided the 26 T cell receptor beta chains below, sequenced in a study of radiation and T cells in renal cell carcinoma. The time point is: blood 2 weeks post-SBRT. The treatment denotes: 15 Gy SBRT to primary tumor, nephrectomy 4 weeks later. Repertoires were generated with immunoSEQ multiplex PCR, while TCRdb's copy carries only in-frame clones and drops some. The sample includes roughly 130,000 clones, around nine tenths of them seen just once. Material: blood, obtained from a patient whose treatment included radiotherapy and nephrectomy. Receptors originate from a woman aged 65 to 85 with renal cell carcinoma.

Regarding this clone: The identical CDR3 is also encoded by other nucleotide sequences in the sample. This chain links TRBV19 with TRBJ1-5; D gene unclear. V lost 7 bases and J lost 2, with 15 bases in between. Germline V lookup: CDR1 LNHDA, CDR2 SQIVND (reference sequence). This CDR3 contains 15 residues. CDR3 residues: CASNPQGTGNQPQHF. In nucleotides, the CDR3 is TGTGCCAGTAACCCGCAAGGTACGGGCAATCAGCCCCAGCATTTT.

J is TRBJ1-3 and V is TRBV18, with TRBD1 as a possible D gene (5 bases). The germline CDR1 and CDR2 sequences are KGHSH and LQKENI. The CDR3 consists of 14 residues. Trimming left V 5 bases short and J 2 bases short, with 10 bases between. Here the CDR3 reads CASSADRPGNTIYF. The CDR3 region has the DNA TGTGCCAGCTCAGCCGACAGACCTGGAAACACCATATATTTT. Combining the CDR3 with reference TRBV18 and TRBJ1-3 gives the whole variable domain NAGVMQNPRHLVRRRGQEARLRCSPMKGHSHVYWYRQLPEEGLKFMVYLQKENIIDESGMPKERFSAEFPKEGPSILRIQQVVRGDSAAYFCASSADRPGNTIYFGEGSWLTVV.

The gene calls are TRBV6-5 and TRBJ1-1, with unresolved D. The V gene lost 6 bases and the J gene lost 1 base, with 9 bases spanning the gap. The CDR3 extends over 13 amino acids. Germline V gene lookup returns CDR1 MNHEY and CDR2 SVGAGI. The CDR3: CASSRTRNTEAFF. The CDR3 nucleotides are TGTGCCAGCAGCCGTACACGGAACACTGAAGCTTTCTTT.

V is TRBV5-1 and J is TRBJ2-5, with D possibly TRBD2 on 5 matching bases. Looked up from germline, CDR1 is SGHRS and CDR2 is YFSETQ. V shed 4 bases and J shed 4 bases, with 14 bases lying between them. The CDR3 covers 14 residues. The CDR3 sequence is CASSPDEGRETQYF. CDR3 bases: TGCGCCAGCAGCCCGGACGAAGGGAGAGAGACCCAGTACTTC.

V and J are TRBV28 and TRBJ2-1; no firm D call. CDR1 and CDR2 (germline): MDHEN, SYDVKM. The ends were cut back, 1 base at V and 5 bases at J, with 12 bases in the middle. The CDR3 length is 15 residues. The CDR3 DNA reads TGTGCCAGCAGTTTATTGGGTATAAGGGACAATGAGCAGTTCTTC. Its translation: CASSLLGIRDNEQFF.

This chain links TRBV28 with TRBJ1-2; perhaps TRBD1 as D (6 bases). Between the trimmed V and J ends, which lost 5 bases and 10 bases, there was a span of 14 bases. The CDR3 runs 12 residues. CDR1 and CDR2 from the germline V gene are MDHEN and SYDVKM. This chain's CDR3 is CASSLTGNYYTF. For the CDR3, the DNA is TGTGCCAGCAGTCTTACAGGGAATTACTACACCTTC.

The chain combines TRBV25-1 with TRBJ1-5; 11 bases are shared with TRBD1. Germline V gives CDR1 MGHDK, CDR2 SYGVNS. The CDR3 totals 15 residues. V shed 8 bases, J shed 4 bases, and the junction held 7 bases outside the gene matches. CDR3 nucleotide sequence: TGTGCCAGCCGCCTGGACAGGGGGCCGAATCAGCCCCAGCATTTT. This gives the protein CASRLDRGPNQPQHF.

The chain recombines TRBV4-1 with TRBJ2-1; 7 bases agree with TRBD1. The trim removed 1 base at V and 9 bases at J, leaving 9 bases unmatched. CDR1 MGHRA and CDR2 YSYEKL come from the germline V gene. This CDR3 contains 15 residues. CDR3 loop: CASSQGVQGRSEQFF. The DNA of the CDR3 is TGCGCCAGCAGCCAAGGGGTACAGGGGCGGAGTGAGCAGTTCTTC.

This clone appeared a single time. The J gene is TRBJ2-1, the V gene TRBV29-1, with 7 bases aligning to TRBD1. The germline gives CDR1 SQVTM, CDR2 ANQGSEA. Trimming removed 3 bases from V and 9 bases from J; junction bases left unmatched: 8. The CDR3 runs to 13 residues. CDR3 nucleotide sequence: TGCAGCGTTGATTGGTCCAGGGGGAGTGAGCAGTTCTTC. Encoded protein: CSVDWSRGSEQFF.

The V and J genes are TRBV5-1 and TRBJ2-3, with D maybe TRBD1 (6 bases). Germline-derived CDR1 and CDR2 are SGHRS and YFSETQ. V was clipped by 0 bases and J by 2 bases, with 10 bases between them. CDR3 length: 15 residues. The CDR3 DNA reads as TGCGCCAGCAGCTTGGGGACAGCTTCCACAGATACGCAGTATTTT. It yields the protein CASSLGTASTDTQYF.

This rearrangement joins TRBV28 to TRBJ2-3; TRBD2 agrees at 9 bases. Germline values: CDR1 MDHEN, CDR2 SYDVKM. The CDR3 runs 15 residues. V was pared by 5 bases and J by 6 bases, with 9 bases of the junction left unmatched. The CDR3 DNA is TGTGCCAGCAGTGCCTCCGGGACTAGCTTGGATACGCAGTATTTT. This encodes CASSASGTSLDTQYF.

This clone was detected only a few times. The chain couples TRBV30 to TRBJ1-1, with 9 bases that match TRBD1. The junction had 8 bases not matched to a gene; V was cut back by 5 bases and J by 1 base. Germline CDR1 and CDR2: GTSNPN and SVGIG (reference sequence). This CDR3 has 15 residues. In DNA, the CDR3 is TGTGCCTGGGGACAGGGGTGGAGTGGGAACACTGAAGCTTTCTTT. Its translation: CAWGQGWSGNTEAFF.

The V gene is TRBV2, the J gene TRBJ1-2; 7 bases fit TRBD1. Germline V gives CDR1 SNHLY, CDR2 FYNNEI. This CDR3 is built from 13 residues. The V gene end was trimmed by 6 bases and the J gene end by 8 bases; junction bases not matched to a gene: 9. CDR3 protein: CASRQGTERGYTF. DNA for the CDR3: TGTGCCAGCAGACAGGGGACTGAGAGAGGCTACACCTTC.

The chain carries TRBV11-3 and TRBJ1-1; D perhaps matches TRBD1 (6 bases). Per germline, CDR1 SGHNT and CDR2 YENEEA. The CDR3 is 12 residues long. The V gene lost 7 bases and the J gene lost 5 bases, with 11 bases spanning the gap. The CDR3, as DNA: TGTGCCAGCACTGGGGGCTGGACTGAAGCTTTCTTT. Amino acid sequence: CASTGGWTEAFF. Using reference TRBV11-3 and TRBJ1-1 for the parts outside the CDR3, the full variable domain is EAGVVQSPRYKIIEKKQPVAFWCNPISGHNTLYWYLQNLGQGPELLIRYENEEAVDDSQLPKDRFSAERLKGVDSTLKIQPAELGDSAVYLCASTGGWTEAFFGQGTRLTVV.

The chain links TRBV2 to TRBJ1-2; no definite D call. Germline assignment: CDR1 SNHLY and CDR2 FYNNEI. Trimming shortened V by 3 bases and J by 10 bases, and 12 bases separated the two germline ends. The CDR3 runs 12 residues. The CDR3 DNA follows: TGTGCCAGCAGTGAGTCCCGCGGGGTCTACACCTTC. Translating it yields CASSESRGVYTF.

The CDR3 spells CASSLAGGTTYEQYF. In DNA, the CDR3 is TGCGCCAGCAGCTTGGCGGGCGGGACAACCTACGAGCAGTACTTC. V gene TRBV5-1 combines with J gene TRBJ2-7, with D possibly called TRBD1 or TRBD2 (6 bases each). The V and J ends lost 0 bases and 2 bases respectively, with 12 bases between them. The CDR3 runs 15 residues. Germline CDR1 reads SGHRS; CDR2 reads YFSETQ.

This chain connects TRBV6-6 to TRBJ1-1; 8 positions match TRBD1. The trim removed 5 bases at V and 0 bases at J, leaving 2 bases unmatched. The CDR3 runs to 14 residues. The germline V gene has CDR1 MNHNY and CDR2 SVGAGI (reference sequence). The CDR3 DNA reads as TGTGCCAGCAGTGGGGACAGGTTGAACACTGAAGCTTTCTTT. Translating gives CASSGDRLNTEAFF.

This chain uses TRBV5-8 with TRBJ2-2; 10 bases agree with TRBD1. The CDR3 totals 17 residues. Germline V gene data show CDR1 as SGHTS and CDR2 as YDEGEE. Trimming cost V 4 bases and J 4 bases; bases outside gene matches: 10. The chain's CDR3 is CASSIKGQGSITGELFF. CDR3 DNA: TGTGCCAGCAGCATAAAGGGACAGGGGTCTATCACCGGGGAGCTGTTTTTT.

V usage is TRBV21-1 and J usage is TRBJ2-5. TRBV21-1 is a pseudogene locus. The CDR3 covers 11 residues. The CDR3 coding sequence is TGTGCCAGCAGCATGCAAGAGACCCAGTACTTC. It specifies CASSMQETQYF.

The rearrangement links TRBV30 to TRBJ2-1, with 7 bases matching TRBD2. The CDR3 covers 12 residues. V was pared by 7 bases and J by 7 bases, with 7 bases of the junction left unmatched. In germline, CDR1 is GTSNPN, CDR2 SVGIG (reference sequence). The DNA for the CDR3 is TGTGCCTTACAGCGGGGCGGTAATGAGCAGTTCTTC. This encodes CALQRGGNEQFF.

The chain carries TRBV7-2 and TRBJ2-7; D possibly matches TRBD1 or TRBD2 (5 bases each). Germline loops: CDR1 SGHTA, CDR2 FQGNSA. Deletions cut 9 bases from V and 2 bases from J, with 8 bases between. The CDR3 runs 11 residues. CDR3 loop: CASRGPYEQYF. The CDR3 DNA reads TGTGCCAGTCGGGGCCCCTACGAGCAGTACTTC.

The rearrangement joins TRBV7-2 to TRBJ2-7; weak D call: TRBD2 (5 bases). This CDR3 has 16 residues. Germline V CDR1 and CDR2: SGHTA, FQGNSA. V lost 4 bases and J 0 bases, leaving 16 bases between the germline ends. CDR3 loop: CASSSWERGSSYEQYF. In DNA form, the CDR3 reads TGTGCCAGCAGCTCCTGGGAGAGAGGGAGCTCCTACGAGCAGTACTTC.

The chain recombines TRBV18 with TRBJ1-1; D perhaps matches TRBD1 (5 bases). Trimming cost V 3 bases and J 4 bases, with 18 bases left between them. Germline CDR1 reads KGHSH; CDR2 reads LQKENI. The CDR3 has 16 residues. Written as DNA, the CDR3 is TGTGCCAGCTCACCCCCCGGGAGGGACGATGGCACTGAAGCTTTCTTT. Residues: CASSPPGRDDGTEAFF.

V is TRBV6-5 and J is TRBJ1-1; D remains unclear. CDR3 length equals 14 residues. Germline values: CDR1 MNHEY, CDR2 SVGAGI. V lost 2 bases and J lost 1, with 8 bases in between. CDR3 sequence reads: CASSYPGRNTEAFF. The CDR3 DNA follows: TGTGCCAGCAGTTACCCTGGCAGGAACACTGAAGCTTTCTTT.

The gene calls are TRBV29-1 and TRBJ2-3; D possibly matches TRBD1 or TRBD2 (6 bases each). V lost 6 bases and J 0 bases, leaving 19 bases between the germline ends. The V gene's germline CDR1 is SQVTM and CDR2 ANQGSEA. The CDR3 extends over 16 amino acids. DNA of the CDR3: TGCAGCGTCGGAGGGACTCGGGACAAGAGCACAGATACGCAGTATTTT. This codes for CSVGGTRDKSTDTQYF.

This rearrangement joins TRBV5-1 to TRBJ1-4; 9 bases match TRBD1. Per the germline V gene, CDR1 is SGHRS and CDR2 is YFSETQ. The CDR3 is made up of 15 amino acids. V trimming: 6 bases; J trimming: 8 bases; junction bases outside the gene matches: 11. The chain's CDR3 is CASTFIGQGNEKLFF. The CDR3 DNA follows: TGCGCCAGCACCTTCATCGGACAGGGGAACGAAAAACTGTTTTTT.